The 5 T cell receptor beta chains in this list originate from one sample, sequenced in a study of breast tumors, draining lymph nodes, adjacent tissues. Axillary draining lymph nodes of breast cancer patients supplied the node samples. From the multiplex PCR reads, TCRdb called clonotypes with MiXCR, one entry per CDR3 protein. The data show about 230,000 distinct CDR3 sequences, around 32% seen once. Sequencing input: axillary lymph node tissue. The source is a female donor with breast cancer. Some clones in this sample may be carry-over from other donors' samples.

On this clonotype itself: A junction end diverges from the germline sequence, so it may reflect a read error. The chain joins TRBV5-4 to TRBJ1-6; possibly TRBD1 for D (6 bases). This CDR3 has 14 residues. Germline CDR1 is SGHNT and CDR2 is YYREEE (reference sequence). CDR3 coding DNA: TGTGCCAGCAGCTTGGGACAGGCGCGCTCACCCCCCCACTTT. Translating it yields CASSLGQARSPPHF.

This clonotype has at least ten counts. V gene TRBV7-2 combines with J gene TRBJ2-7; D call uncertain. The CDR3 sequence is 11 residues long. Germline CDR1 reads SGHTA; CDR2 reads FQGNSA. The V gene lost 5 bases and the J gene lost 3 bases, with 5 bases spanning the gap. The CDR3 is CASSVNYEQYF. The CDR3 coding sequence is TGTGCCAGCAGCGTGAACTACGAGCAGTACTTC. The whole variable domain, filled in from reference TRBV7-2 and TRBJ2-7, reads GAGVSQSPSNKVTEKGKDVELRCDPISGHTALYWYRQSLGQGLEFLIYFQGNSAPDKSGLPSDRFSAERTGGSVSTLTIQRTQQEDSAVYLCASSVNYEQYFGPGTRLTVT.

In its sample, this clonotype was seen many times. The chain uses TRBV12-3 or TRBV12-4 and TRBJ1-4, with D possibly TRBD1 on 5 matching bases. V dropped 5 bases and J dropped 8 bases, with 12 bases sitting between them. This CDR3 is 13 amino acids long. The CDR3 loop reads CASSPGWGEKLFF. CDR3 bases: TGTGCCAGCAGTCCAGGGTGGGGCGAAAAACTGTTTTTT.

Points on this clonotype: This may arise from a read error, as a much more abundant clone is one base away. This rearrangement joins TRBV14 to TRBJ2-7, with D unresolved. Germline CDR1 is SGHDN and CDR2 is FVKESK. The CDR3 length is 14 residues. CDR3 sequence reads: CASSPLGSRYEQSF. In DNA, the CDR3 is TGTGCCAGCAGCCCCCTTGGGTCTCGCTACGAGCAGTCCTTC.

This chain links TRBV2 with TRBJ1-2; D remains ambiguous. The CDR3 has 12 amino acids. V was trimmed by 1 base and J by 5 bases, leaving 5 bases between them. CDR1 and CDR2 (germline): SNHLY, FYNNEI. CDR3 in DNA: TGTGCCAGCAGTGAAGTTGGGTATGGCTACACCTTC. This sequence encodes CASSEVGYGYTF.